The sequence of this TCR beta chain was determined in a study of shared clonotypes between healthy human individuals (TCRdb year 2020). Regarding the study in general: The cohort comprised a couple of women and three men aged 18 to 49 years. To estimate repertoire size and how much clonotypes are shared between individuals, the study performed deep sequencing of blood TCR repertoires from about five healthy adults. Each donor's leukapheresis produced roughly between roughly 0.85 and 9.5 billion PBMCs. To increase sequencing depth and limit assay-specific biases, TCR repertoire library preparation and sequencing were carried out by different laboratories using diverse techniques. Per donor, three plates each were used for CD4 naive and CD4 memory, two for CD8 naive, and one for CD8 memory. Paper-wide results and their limitations: Larger estimated clonotype richness was generally found for naive subsets than for memory subsets. Rarefaction of sorted-subset datasets indicated incomplete sequencing despite the large sequencing depth. Because the study included only a small number of donors, the genetic and exposure-history diversity represented was limited. Clonotypes shared by all four sorted-subset donors showed higher generation probabilities than non-shared clonotypes. Pairwise subsampling indicated that sequencing depth was expected to affect the degree of clonotype sharing among donors. Sharing across four donors was observed for about 5% of naive CD4, less than 4% of naive CD8, roughly 2.3% of memory CD4, and about 0.39% of memory CD8 clonotypes. Only blood was sampled, and tissue TCR repertoires likely differ from those in blood.

Healthy HIV-negative adults with no recently reported acute infections or vaccinations were included as donors. Every donor was a Caucasian adult residing in Nashville, Tennessee, USA. CD4+ T cells were enriched through magnetic negative selection, after which naive cells were positively selected on CD45RA and the remaining negative fraction served as the memory subset. Blood was collected by leukapheresis, and PBMCs were isolated by Ficoll-Histopaque density gradient centrifugation and then cryopreserved in liquid nitrogen vapor phase. Analytical flow cytometry was used to check the purity and quantity of every magnetically sorted T cell population. Each sorted fraction had its genomic DNA isolated and then quantified by UV absorbance on a Nanodrop 2000c. V and J lose 0 bases and 6 bases, and a span of 10 bases separates them. Based on the germline V gene, the CDR1 and CDR2 sequences are MNHEY and SVGAGI. The CDR3 holds 14 amino acids from the cysteine to the phenylalanine. Kept here is only the CDR3 DNA, which spans 42 bases and is read in frame from base 1.

Using the deep immunoSEQ assay, TCR CDR3 regions were amplified from genomic DNA by multiplex PCR. For each cell subset, the extracted genomic DNA was distributed evenly across all wells of several immunoSEQ 96-well plates, and each plate served as one replicate. Each replicate PCR for sorted subsets received about 180 ng genomic DNA, equal to 28,000 or so T cell genomes. Purified libraries were quantified with a Qubit 3.0 fluorometer, sized on a Bioanalyzer 2100, and re-quantified with the KAPA Library Quantification kit. Every immunoSEQ 96-well plate was sequenced on a dedicated single-read 150-cycle Illumina NextSeq 550 flow cell. As for the original processing: Because only junctional sequences without quality scores were contained in the immunoSEQ output, filtering matching that applied to full-length reads could not be performed. To assign V/J genes and CDR3, sequences were annotated against IMGT germline references using PyIR, a Python wrapper for IgBLAST v1.9. Reads were filtered out if the reads had weak V/J assignments (E-value above 1e-6), no CDR3, stop codons, out-of-frame junctions, or ambiguous translated residues. A V3J clonotype was defined by an identical inferred V gene, J gene, and CDR3 amino acid sequence. Percentage overlap between repertoires was computed as shared unique clonotypes divided by the size of the smaller repertoire. RTK rarefaction, the Chao1 estimator, and Recon v2.1 estimates of unobserved clonotypes were used to assess repertoire richness. For all TCRbeta clonotypes obtained by the gDNA method from several donors, generation probabilities were computed with OLGA. The table was pulled from immuneACCESS by TCRdb, which kept in-frame rearrangements only. Such tables lose some clones; where checked, under half of the loss comes from unresolved V genes, and the rest has no known cause. From that table come the V and J calls and clone size; the DNA was used to work out D and trimming. The sample table lists some 2,500,000 clones, over 85% of them with a count of one. Jointly, the top ten make up roughly 0.39% of the sample.

Concerning this clone itself: Its antigen is not yet known. No base-level quality is on record; no much larger clone is a single base apart.

The sequencing input was naive CD4+ T cells from PBMCs. The cell subset or site label corresponds to: CD45RA+ positively selected. The V and J genes are TRBV6-5 and TRBJ2-3, with the D segment identity uncertain. The receptor was derived from a man younger than 35 in good health. Some clones in this sample may be carry-over from other donors' samples. This receptor has the CDR3 CASSYSWSQDTQYF. The DNA is TGTGCCAGCAGTTACTCGTGGAGTCAGGATACGCAGTATTTT.